The 19 T cell receptor beta chains given below trace back to one sample, sequenced in a study of blood T cell repertoires in COVID-19 (TCRdb year 2020). Libraries were made using the immunoSEQ multiplex PCR assay. Not all clones reach the TCRdb copy of this immuneACCESS table, which keeps in-frame sequences only. Checked studies attribute under half of the gap to unresolved V genes and leave the rest unexplained. This sample gives 200,000 to 250,000 clones in total; about 83% of them show up just once. The top ten hold 6.8% of the sample. The sequencing input was PBMCs or T cells enriched from blood (not recorded which). Source of these receptors: a middle-aged woman who had recovered from COVID-19.

The genes are TRBV7-9 and TRBJ1-1; D gene ambiguous. V was trimmed by 4 bases and J by 5 bases, leaving 11 bases between them. Germline V lookup: CDR1 SEHNR, CDR2 FQNEAQ (reference sequence). This CDR3 spans 13 amino acids. CDR3 amino acids: CASSSPGFTEAFF. The DNA for the CDR3 is TGTGCCAGCAGCTCGCCAGGATTTACTGAAGCTTTCTTT.

This sequence joins TRBV20-1 and TRBJ2-7, with TRBD1 as a possible D gene (6 bases). The germline V and J ends were trimmed by 3 bases and 5 bases, with 14 bases remaining between them. The V gene's germline CDR1 is DFQATT and CDR2 SNEGSKA (reference sequence). CDR3 size: 13 residues. The CDR3 DNA follows: TGCAGTGCTAGTCTGGCAGGGGCCCACGAGCAGTACGTC. Amino acid sequence: CSASLAGAHEQYV.

The chain recombines TRBV29-1 with TRBJ1-5; D unresolved. The CDR3 is 14 amino acids. The germline V and J ends were trimmed by 1 base and 0 bases, with 7 bases remaining between them. Germline lookup yields CDR1 SQVTM and CDR2 ANQGSEA. CDR3 DNA sequence: TGCAGCGTTGAAGGCGCGGATAGCAATCAGCCCCAGCATTTT. Encoded protein: CSVEGADSNQPQHF.

CDR3 sequence reads: CASSSEPTSGYTQYF. In nucleotides, the CDR3 is TGTGCCAGCAGCTCTGAGCCGACTAGCGGGTATACGCAGTATTTT. The chain uses TRBV7-2 and TRBJ2-3; 10 bases line up with TRBD2. V trimming: 4 bases; J trimming: 7 bases; junction bases outside the gene matches: 8. This CDR3 is built from 15 residues. Germline-derived CDR1 and CDR2 are SGHTA and FQGNSA.

The gene calls are TRBV7-9 and TRBJ2-5; perhaps TRBD1 as D (6 bases). The CDR3 has 15 residues. From germline, CDR1 is SEHNR and CDR2 FQNEAQ (reference sequence). V dropped 2 bases and J dropped 5 bases, with 15 bases sitting between them. The CDR3: CASSLLEQGRETQYF. The CDR3 DNA is TGTGCCAGCAGCTTACTGGAACAGGGAAGGGAGACCCAGTACTTC. The complete variable domain, with remaining parts taken from reference TRBV7-9 and TRBJ2-5, reads DTGVSQNPRHKITKRGQNVTFRCDPISEHNRLYWYRQTLGQGPEFLTYFQNEAQLEKSRLLSDRFSAERPKGSFSTLEIQRTEQGDSAMYLCASSLLEQGRETQYFGPGTRLLVL.

The V and J genes are TRBV10-3 and TRBJ2-7; 15 nucleotides agree with TRBD2. The CDR3 contains 18 residues. J gave up 2 bases and V 2 bases, and 7 bases lay outside the gene matches. CDR1 is ENHRY and CDR2 is SYGVKD in the germline V gene. In DNA, the CDR3 is TGTGCCATCAGTGAGAGGGGGACTAGCGGGAGGATGACCTACGAGCAGTACTTC. As protein: CAISERGTSGRMTYEQYF.

The V and J genes are TRBV5-1 and TRBJ2-5, with TRBD2 as a possible D gene (5 bases). The length of the CDR3 is 14 residues. V was cut by 0 bases and J by 5 bases, with 11 bases left in between. Germline lookup yields CDR1 SGHRS and CDR2 YFSETQ. The CDR3 bases are TGCGCCAGCAGCTTGGTTCTAGCATCCGAGACCCAGTACTTC. As protein: CASSLVLASETQYF.

The chain uses TRBV28 and TRBJ1-2, with D possibly being TRBD1 (5 bases). Germline loops: CDR1 MDHEN, CDR2 SYDVKM. CDR3 length: 13 amino acids. Trimming left V 3 bases short and J 8 bases short, with 13 bases between. This chain's CDR3 is CASSFDSTRGYTF. CDR3 nucleotide sequence: TGTGCCAGCAGTTTTGACAGCACGCGGGGCTACACCTTC.

This clone turned up a few times. V usage is TRBV7-2 and J usage is TRBJ2-1; D unresolved. The germline V and J ends were trimmed by 0 bases and 5 bases, with 14 bases remaining between them. CDR1 and CDR2 (germline): SGHTA, FQGNSA. This CDR3 comprises 16 residues. The CDR3, as DNA: TGTGCCAGCAGCTTAGCGGCAGGTAGAGCTAACAATGAGCAGTTCTTC. Its translation is CASSLAAGRANNEQFF.

The V gene is TRBV5-8, the J gene TRBJ2-7; possible D gene TRBD2, 7 bases. The CDR3 covers 14 residues. Between the trimmed V and J ends, which lost 5 bases and 4 bases, there was a span of 16 bases. Per germline, CDR1 SGHTS and CDR2 YDEGEE. The CDR3, as DNA: TGTGCCAGCAGACCCAGACGGGGGGCTTACGAGCAGTACTTC. This gives the protein CASRPRRGAYEQYF.

The sample holds a few counts of this clone. The chain has TRBV29-1 and TRBJ2-1, with 10 bases identical to TRBD2. V gave up 5 bases and J gave up 7 bases; unmatched junction bases: 5. Per germline, CDR1 SQVTM and CDR2 ANQGSEA. CDR3 size: 13 residues. For the CDR3, the DNA is TGCAGCGTTCCAGCGGGGGGGACAAATGAGCAGTTCTTC. Protein product: CSVPAGGTNEQFF.

V is TRBV2 and J is TRBJ2-1; D perhaps matches TRBD2 (5 bases). V shed 4 bases and J shed 4 bases, with 14 bases lying between them. Germline CDR1 reads SNHLY; CDR2 reads FYNNEI. This CDR3 spans 15 amino acids. CDR3 protein: CASSGPSGAYNEQFF. CDR3 bases: TGTGCCAGCAGTGGGCCCAGCGGCGCTTACAATGAGCAGTTCTTC.

The chain uses TRBV5-1 and TRBJ1-1; D gene unclear. Between the trimmed V and J ends, which lost 2 bases and 1 base, there was a span of 9 bases. This CDR3 region has 14 residues. CDR1 and CDR2 (germline): SGHRS, YFSETQ. The CDR3 DNA sequence: TGCGCCAGCAGCTTTAATATAGAGAACACTGAAGCTTTCTTT. It encodes CASSFNIENTEAFF.

This chain links TRBV30 with TRBJ2-3; 11 bases line up with TRBD2. Germline lookup yields CDR1 GTSNPN and CDR2 SVGIG (reference sequence). The CDR3 loop spans 15 amino acids. The junction had 8 bases not matched to a gene; V was cut back by 5 bases and J by 4 bases. This CDR3 reads CAWERLAGFPDTQYF. CDR3 in DNA: TGTGCCTGGGAAAGACTAGCGGGATTCCCAGATACGCAGTATTTT. Supplemented by reference TRBV30 and TRBJ2-3, the full variable domain reads SQTIHQWPATLVQPVGSPLSLECTVEGTSNPNLYWYRQAAGRGLQLLFYSVGIGQISSEVPQNLSASRPQDRQFILSSKKLLLSDSGFYLCAWERLAGFPDTQYFGPGTRLTVL.

This chain links TRBV11-3 with TRBJ2-1; 10 positions match TRBD1. The CDR3 runs 15 residues. Germline V CDR1 and CDR2: SGHNT, YENEEA. V lost 5 bases and J lost 6; bases outside the gene matches: 7. The CDR3, as DNA: TGTGCCAGCAGCCCCCGGGACAGGGGTGGCAATGAGCAGTTCTTC. Translating it yields CASSPRDRGGNEQFF.

This chain links TRBV12-3 or TRBV12-4 with TRBJ1-1; 9 positions match TRBD1. This CDR3 is built from 13 residues. V gave up 8 bases and J gave up 4 bases; unmatched junction bases: 5. In nucleotides, the CDR3 is TGTGCCAGCCGTTCGACAGGGGGCACTGAAGCTTTCTTT. This gives the protein CASRSTGGTEAFF.

The CDR3 region is CASIPPGGNYGYTF. As DNA, the CDR3 is TGTGCCAGCATCCCGCCCGGGGGGAACTATGGCTACACCTTC. The genes are TRBV28 and TRBJ1-2; tentatively, D is TRBD1 (5 bases). Per the germline V gene, CDR1 is MDHEN and CDR2 is SYDVKM. Trimming took off 7 bases at V and 2 bases at J, with 14 bases between the two ends. The CDR3 consists of 14 residues.

This chain connects TRBV9 to TRBJ2-1; 7 nucleotides match TRBD1. CDR1 and CDR2 from the germline V gene are SGDLS and YYNGEE. This CDR3 contains 14 residues. Losses at the gene ends were 3 bases for V and 6 bases for J; bases not matched to a gene: 6. DNA for the CDR3: TGTGCCAGCAGCGCGAGGGGGCGTAGCAATGAGCAGTTCTTC. This encodes CASSARGRSNEQFF.

This rearrangement joins TRBV5-1 to TRBJ2-5; TRBD1 matches at 9 bases. The J segment lost 2 bases and the V segment lost 1 base, leaving 3 bases of the junction unmatched. This CDR3 region has 15 residues. Germline CDR1 is SGHRS and CDR2 is YFSETQ. CDR3 sequence (DNA): TGCGCCAGCAGCTTGCGGGACAGGGCGCAAGAGACCCAGTACTTC. It yields the protein CASSLRDRAQETQYF.